This TCR beta chain was profiled in a study of PD-1 blockade in classical Hodgkin lymphoma. V was clipped by 5 bases and J by 5 bases; unmatched bases: 7. The CDR3 length is 15 residues. The germline CDR1 and CDR2 sequences are SEHNR and FQNEAQ (reference sequence). Generated by immunoSEQ multiplex PCR, the TCRdb table keeps only in-frame clones and is missing some. Here the sample spans some 22,000 clones, about 80% being singletons. Time point given: cycle 4 day 1 (C4D1), after five to seven weeks of nivolumab. Every patient experienced relapse after autologous stem cell transplantation, and brentuximab vedotin exposure varied.

This sample comprised peripheral blood mononuclear cells (PBMCs), obtained before the fourth cycle of nivolumab. The rearrangement uses TRBV7-9 and TRBJ2-1, with 9 bases aligning to TRBD1. This receptor was obtained from a human donor with classical Hodgkin lymphoma. CDR3 coding DNA: TGTGCCAGCAGCCACGGACAGGGGACTCACAATGAGCAGTTCTTC. This encodes CASSHGQGTHNEQFF. The full variable domain, in which reference TRBV7-9 and TRBJ2-1 provide the parts outside the CDR3, is DTGVSQNPRHKITKRGQNVTFRCDPISEHNRLYWYRQTLGQGPEFLTYFQNEAQLEKSRLLSDRFSAERPKGSFSTLEIQRTEQGDSAMYLCASSHGQGTHNEQFFGPGTRLTVL.